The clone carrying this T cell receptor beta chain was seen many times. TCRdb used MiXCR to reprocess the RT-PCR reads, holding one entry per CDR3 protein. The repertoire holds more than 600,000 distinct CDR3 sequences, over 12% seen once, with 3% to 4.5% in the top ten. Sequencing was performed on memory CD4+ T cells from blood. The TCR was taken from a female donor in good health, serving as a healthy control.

The CDR3 nucleotides read TGTGCCAGCACCTCACGTAATCAGCCCCAGCATTTT. Translation gives CASTSRNQPQHF. The chain is built from TRBV27 and TRBJ1-5; no reliable D call. Germline CDR1 reads MNHEY; CDR2 reads SMNVEV (reference sequence). The CDR3 contains 12 residues. V dropped 7 bases and J dropped 4 bases, with 8 bases sitting between them.